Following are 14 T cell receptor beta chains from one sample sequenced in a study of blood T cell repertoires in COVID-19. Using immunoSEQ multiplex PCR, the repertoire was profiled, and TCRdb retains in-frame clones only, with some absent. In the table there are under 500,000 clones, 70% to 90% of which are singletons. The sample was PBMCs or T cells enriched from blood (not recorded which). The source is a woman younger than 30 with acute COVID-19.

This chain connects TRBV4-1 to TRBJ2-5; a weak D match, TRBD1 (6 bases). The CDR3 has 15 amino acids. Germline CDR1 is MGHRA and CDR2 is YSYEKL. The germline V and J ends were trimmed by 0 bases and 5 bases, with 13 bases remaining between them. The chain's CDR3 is CASSQDSGVRETQYF. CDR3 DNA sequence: TGCGCCAGCAGCCAAGACTCAGGGGTGAGGGAGACCCAGTACTTC.

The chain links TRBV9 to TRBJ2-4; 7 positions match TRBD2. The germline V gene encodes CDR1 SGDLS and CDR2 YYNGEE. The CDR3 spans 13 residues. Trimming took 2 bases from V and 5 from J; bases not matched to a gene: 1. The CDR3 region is CASSVGRENIQYF. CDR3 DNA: TGTGCCAGCAGCGTTGGGAGGGAAAACATTCAGTACTTC.

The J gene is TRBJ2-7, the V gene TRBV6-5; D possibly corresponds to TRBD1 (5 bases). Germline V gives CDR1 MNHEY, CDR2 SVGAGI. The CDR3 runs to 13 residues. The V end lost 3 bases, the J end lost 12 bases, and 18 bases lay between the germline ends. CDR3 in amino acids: CASSYRGPGFVYF. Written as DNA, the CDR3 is TGTGCCAGCAGTTATAGGGGCCCAGGGTTTGTGTACTTC.

In nucleotides, the CDR3 is TGTGCCAGCAGTTTGTATTCAAGGGGGCCATACAATGAGCAGTTCTTC. Its translation is CASSLYSRGPYNEQFF. The rearrangement joins TRBV27 to TRBJ2-1; 7 bases fit TRBD1. CDR1 and CDR2 from the germline V gene are MNHEY and SMNVEV (reference sequence). This CDR3 contains 16 residues. The junction had 9 bases not matched to a gene; V was cut back by 3 bases and J by 4 bases.

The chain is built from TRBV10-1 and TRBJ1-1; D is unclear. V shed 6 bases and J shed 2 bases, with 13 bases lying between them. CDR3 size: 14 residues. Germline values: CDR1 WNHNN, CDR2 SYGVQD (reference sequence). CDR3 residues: CASSVDTANTEAFF. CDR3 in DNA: TGCGCCAGCAGCGTCGACACGGCTAACACTGAAGCTTTCTTT.

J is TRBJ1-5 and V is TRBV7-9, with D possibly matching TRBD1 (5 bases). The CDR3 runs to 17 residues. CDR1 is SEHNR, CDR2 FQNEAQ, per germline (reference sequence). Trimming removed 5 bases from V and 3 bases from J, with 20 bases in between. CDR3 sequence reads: CASSPSARGGVNQPQHF. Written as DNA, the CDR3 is TGTGCCAGCAGCCCATCCGCACGGGGAGGGGTCAATCAGCCCCAGCATTTT.

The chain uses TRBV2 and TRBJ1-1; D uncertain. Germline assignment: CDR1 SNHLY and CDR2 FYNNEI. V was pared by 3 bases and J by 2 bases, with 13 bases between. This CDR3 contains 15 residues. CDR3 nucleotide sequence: TGTGCCAGCAGTGACGAGGGTCAAGATAACACTGAAGCTTTCTTT. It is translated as CASSDEGQDNTEAFF.

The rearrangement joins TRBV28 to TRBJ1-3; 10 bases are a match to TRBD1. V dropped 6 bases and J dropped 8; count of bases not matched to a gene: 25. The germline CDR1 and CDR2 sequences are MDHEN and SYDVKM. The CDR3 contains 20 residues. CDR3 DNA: TGTGCCAGCAGCCATCCCTACGACATGCGTACCACGGGACAGGGGTACACCATATATTTT. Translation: CASSHPYDMRTTGQGYTIYF.

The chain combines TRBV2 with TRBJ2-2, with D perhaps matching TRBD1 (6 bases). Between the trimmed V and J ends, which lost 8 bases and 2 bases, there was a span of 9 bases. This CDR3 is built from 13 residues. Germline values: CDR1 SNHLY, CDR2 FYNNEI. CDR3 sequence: CASGRGNTGELFF. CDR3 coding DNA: TGTGCCAGCGGCAGGGGAAACACCGGGGAGCTGTTTTTT.

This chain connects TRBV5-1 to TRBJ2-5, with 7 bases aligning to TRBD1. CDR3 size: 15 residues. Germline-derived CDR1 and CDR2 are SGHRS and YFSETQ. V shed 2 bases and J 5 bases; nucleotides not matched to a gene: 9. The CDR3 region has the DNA TGCGCCAGCAGCTTAGACCACAGGGGATGGGAGACCCAGTACTTC. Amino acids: CASSLDHRGWETQYF. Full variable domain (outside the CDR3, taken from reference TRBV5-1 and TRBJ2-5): KAGVTQTPRYLIKTRGQQVTLSCSPISGHRSVSWYQQTPGQGLQFLFEYFSETQRNKGNFPGRFSGRQFSNSRSEMNVSTLELGDSALYLCASSLDHRGWETQYFGPGTRLLVL.

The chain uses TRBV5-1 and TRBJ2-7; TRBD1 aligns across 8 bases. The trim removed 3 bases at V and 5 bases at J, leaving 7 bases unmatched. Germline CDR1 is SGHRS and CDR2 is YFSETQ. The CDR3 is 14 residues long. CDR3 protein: CASSWGTGFNEQYF. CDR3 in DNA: TGCGCCAGCAGCTGGGGGACAGGTTTTAACGAGCAGTACTTC.

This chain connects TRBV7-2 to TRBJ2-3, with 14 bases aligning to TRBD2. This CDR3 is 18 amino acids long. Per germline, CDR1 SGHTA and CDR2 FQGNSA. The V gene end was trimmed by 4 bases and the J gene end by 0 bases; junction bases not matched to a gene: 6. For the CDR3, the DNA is TGTGCCAGCAGCTGGAGGACTAGCGGGGGGCTAAGCACAGATACGCAGTATTTT. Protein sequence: CASSWRTSGGLSTDTQYF.

CDR3 sequence reads: CASRPGQTYNEQFF. In DNA, the CDR3 is TGTGCCAGCAGACCGGGACAGACTTACAATGAGCAGTTCTTC. The rearrangement links TRBV2 to TRBJ2-1, with 7 bases lining up with TRBD1. V was clipped by 6 bases and J by 4 bases; unmatched bases: 6. The V gene's germline CDR1 is SNHLY and CDR2 FYNNEI. CDR3 length: 14 amino acids.

CDR3 loop: CATSQTGMDGYTF. In nucleotides, the CDR3 is TGTGCCACCAGCCAGACAGGGATGGATGGCTACACCTTC. The V and J genes are TRBV24-1 and TRBJ1-2; 7 bases agree with TRBD1. V shed 7 bases, J shed 6 bases, and the junction held 7 bases outside the gene matches. Germline CDR1 is KGHDR and CDR2 is SFDVKD. The CDR3 sequence is 13 residues long.